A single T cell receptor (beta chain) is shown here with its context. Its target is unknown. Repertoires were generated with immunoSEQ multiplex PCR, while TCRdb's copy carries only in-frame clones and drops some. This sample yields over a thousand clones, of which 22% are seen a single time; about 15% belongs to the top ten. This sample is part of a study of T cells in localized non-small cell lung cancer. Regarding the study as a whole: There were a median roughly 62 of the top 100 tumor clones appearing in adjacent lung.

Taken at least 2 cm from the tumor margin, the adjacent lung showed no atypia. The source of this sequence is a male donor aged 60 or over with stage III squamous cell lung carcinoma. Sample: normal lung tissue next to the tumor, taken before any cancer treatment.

CDR3 amino acids: CASSYSGGVETQYF. The CDR3 nucleotides read TGTGCCAGCAGTTACTCGGGAGGGGTAGAGACCCAGTACTTC. The chain uses TRBV6-8 and TRBJ2-5; TRBD2 aligns across 7 bases. This CDR3 is 14 amino acids long. Germline CDR1 reads MNHGY; CDR2 reads SAAAGT. The V segment lost 0 bases and the J segment 4 bases; nucleotides outside the gene matches: 2.